This TCR beta chain appears in the sequencing data of a study of CD8 T cell repertoires and HIV-1 epitope variants (TCRdb year 2020). General notes on the study: Twenty-five peptides representing autologous and known Gag and Nef epitope variants were each used to stimulate T cells in separate culture wells. Control conditions included a CMV, EBV and flu peptide pool, the Ebola AY9 epitope as negative control, and a no-peptide well. Tested epitopes included three Gag epitope families and Nef HW9 and YT9. T cells were enriched using the EasySep Human T Cell Enrichment Kit and then co-cultured with an equal number of autologous T cell-negative cells acting as antigen-presenting cells. For 9 to 11 days the cultures were kept in IMDM with gentamicin, and on days 3 and 7 half of the media was changed with IL-2, IL-7 and IL-15 added. An aliquot of 1M T cells was set aside as an uncultured baseline condition, separate from the approximately 83 T cell cultures. A total of 80 to 95 T cell cultures were run, with each culture condition performed in triplicate except for one peptide, which was performed in duplicate. The full study reports these points: The assay identified only TCR beta chains and indicated proliferation in response to antigen, without indicating T cell function or cytokine profile. The Nef KF9 family was recognized by five clonotypes and the HW9 family by one, and no responses to the TAALDMSHF plasma variant were observed. About ten antigen-specific TCR beta clonotypes were identified, of which more than five appeared to be cross-reactive for autologous or known escape epitope variants.

About this clone itself: No cognate antigen has been identified for it. No per-base quality is available; no much larger clone lies one base away.

The EasySep Human CD8+ T Cell Enrichment Kit was used on day 10 to isolate CD8+ T cells from every culture. The immunoSEQ platform was used to sequence TCR beta CDR3 regions at survey depth. The QIAamp DNA micro kit was used to extract genomic DNA from every cultured and uncultured CD8+ T cell population. As for the original processing: Any sample with under 5,000 productive reads was excluded, and this exclusion removed about 7% of the roughly 80 cultures stimulated with HIV peptides. A MANAFEST web app trimmed sequences to CDR3 and removed nonproductive sequences, CDR3s under 5 amino acids, and those not starting C or ending F/W. Antigen-specific clonotypes had to expand in at least 2 of 3 replicates versus no-peptide control at FDR 0.01, only within one epitope family. Specific clonotypes also needed at least fivefold higher frequency than in wells stimulated with peptides from other epitope families. As stored in TCRdb, this immuneACCESS dataset retains in-frame rearrangements with V and J assigned. A fraction of the clones does not appear; measured against another copy, unresolved V genes explain less than half of the discrepancy, and the remainder lacks a known reason. D and trimming were read from the DNA, whereas the V and J calls and clone size are those reported in that table. The sample records some 5,100 clones, approximately 64% of which are singletons. The ten largest make up under 45% of the sample.

The CDR3 spans 15 residues, from the cysteine through the phenylalanine. Of all the DNA, just the CDR3 is kept, 45 bases in frame from base 1. Trimming takes 2 bases off V and 2 bases off J; junction bases not matched to a gene: 2. Reading the germline V gene (reference sequence) gives CDR1 SGHKS and CDR2 YYEKEE. The chain employs TRBV5-5 and TRBJ2-5, and 11 bases in between align with TRBD2. Sequencing was carried out using cultured CD8+ T cells derived from PBMCs. The sequence derives from a male donor with HIV. The DNA is as follows: TGTGCCAGCAGCTTTTCTAGCGGGGGGCAAGAGACCCAGTACTTC. This yields the protein CASSFSSGGQETQYF.